The clone carrying this TCR beta chain was seen only a few times. Its antigen is as yet unknown. The record originates from a study of beta chain features in type 1 diabetes. General observations from the study: In all four CD4+ subsets, TCRB CDR3 length was significantly, moderately reduced in type 1 diabetes. Researchers reported that naive, central memory and Treg TCRB repertoires appeared more similar in patients than in healthy donors.

Unmatched junction bases numbered 4, after V lost 1 base and J lost 7 bases. Germline V gene data show CDR1 as SNHLY and CDR2 as FYNNEI. The CDR3 is made up of 15 amino acids. Reverse transcription of all isolated RNA meant that expressed TCRB transcripts were sequenced. Some clones are missing from TCRdb's copy, which holds only in-frame ones; the method was immunoSEQ multiplex PCR. The data show almost 350,000 clones, 9.3% seen once. This rearrangement joins TRBV2 to TRBJ1-5; 10 bases line up with TRBD1. This TCR derives from a man in his thirties or forties with type 1 diabetes. Specimen: central memory CD4+ T cells from blood. The CDR3 sequence is CASSEETGGWQPQHF. In DNA, the CDR3 is TGTGCCAGCAGTGAAGAGACAGGGGGCTGGCAGCCCCAGCATTTT.